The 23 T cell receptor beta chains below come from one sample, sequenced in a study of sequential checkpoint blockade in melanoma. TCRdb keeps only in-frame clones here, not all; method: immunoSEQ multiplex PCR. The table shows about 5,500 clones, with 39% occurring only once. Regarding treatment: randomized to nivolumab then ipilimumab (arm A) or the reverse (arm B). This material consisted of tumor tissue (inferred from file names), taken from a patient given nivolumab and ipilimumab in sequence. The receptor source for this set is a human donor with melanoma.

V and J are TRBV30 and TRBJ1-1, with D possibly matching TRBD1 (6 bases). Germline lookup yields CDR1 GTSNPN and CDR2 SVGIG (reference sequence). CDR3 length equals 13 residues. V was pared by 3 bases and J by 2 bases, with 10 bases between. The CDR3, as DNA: TGTGCCTGGAGAAAACAGGGAAACACTGAAGCTTTCTTT. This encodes CAWRKQGNTEAFF. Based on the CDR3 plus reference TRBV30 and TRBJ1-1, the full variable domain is SQTIHQWPATLVQPVGSPLSLECTVEGTSNPNLYWYRQAAGRGLQLLFYSVGIGQISSEVPQNLSASRPQDRQFILSSKKLLLSDSGFYLCAWRKQGNTEAFFGQGTRLTVV.

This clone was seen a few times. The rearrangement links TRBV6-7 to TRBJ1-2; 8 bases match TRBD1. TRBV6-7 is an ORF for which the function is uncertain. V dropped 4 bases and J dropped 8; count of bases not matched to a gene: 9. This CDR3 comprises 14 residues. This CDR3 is CASSFDRGRGGYTF. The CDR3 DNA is TGTGCCAGCAGTTTCGACAGGGGACGAGGAGGCTACACCTTC.

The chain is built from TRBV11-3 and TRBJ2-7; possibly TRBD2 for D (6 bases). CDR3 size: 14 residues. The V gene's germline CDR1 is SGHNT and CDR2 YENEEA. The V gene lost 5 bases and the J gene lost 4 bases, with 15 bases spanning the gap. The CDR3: CASSRGGGDYEQYF. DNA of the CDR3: TGTGCCAGCAGCCGAGGAGGCGGGGATTACGAGCAGTACTTC.

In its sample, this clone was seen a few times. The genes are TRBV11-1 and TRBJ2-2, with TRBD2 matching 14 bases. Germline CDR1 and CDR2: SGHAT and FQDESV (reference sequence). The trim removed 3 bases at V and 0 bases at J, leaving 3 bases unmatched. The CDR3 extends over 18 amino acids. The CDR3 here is CASSLGLAGVTNTGELFF. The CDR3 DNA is TGTGCCAGCAGCTTGGGACTAGCGGGGGTTACGAACACCGGGGAGCTGTTTTTT. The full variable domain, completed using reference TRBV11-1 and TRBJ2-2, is EAEVAQSPRYKITEKSQAVAFWCDPISGHATLYWYRQILGQGPELLVQFQDESVVDDSQLPKDRFSAERLKGVDSTLKIQPAELGDSAMYLCASSLGLAGVTNTGELFFGEGSRLTVL.

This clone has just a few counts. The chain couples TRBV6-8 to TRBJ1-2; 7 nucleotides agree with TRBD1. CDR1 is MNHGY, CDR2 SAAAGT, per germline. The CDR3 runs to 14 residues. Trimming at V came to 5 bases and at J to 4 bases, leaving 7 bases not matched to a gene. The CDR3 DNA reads TGTGCCAGCAGTCAGGGGGACAGATTCTATGGCTACACCTTC. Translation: CASSQGDRFYGYTF.

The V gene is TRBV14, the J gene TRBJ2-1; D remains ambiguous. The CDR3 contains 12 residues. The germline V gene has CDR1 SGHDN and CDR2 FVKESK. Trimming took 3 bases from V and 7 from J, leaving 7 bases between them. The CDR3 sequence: CASSQHGNEQFF. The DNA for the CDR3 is TGTGCCAGCAGCCAGCATGGGAATGAGCAGTTCTTC.

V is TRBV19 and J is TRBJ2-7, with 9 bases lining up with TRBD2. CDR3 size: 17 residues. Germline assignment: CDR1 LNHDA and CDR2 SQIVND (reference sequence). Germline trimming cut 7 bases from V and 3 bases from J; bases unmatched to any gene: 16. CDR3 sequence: CASNTTPTSTSGYEQYF. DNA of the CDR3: TGTGCCAGTAACACCACCCCTACCTCGACTAGCGGCTACGAGCAGTACTTC.

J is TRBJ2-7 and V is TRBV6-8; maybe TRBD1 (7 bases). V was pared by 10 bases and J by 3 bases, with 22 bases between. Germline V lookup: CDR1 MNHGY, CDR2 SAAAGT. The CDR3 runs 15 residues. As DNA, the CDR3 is TGTGCCATCAGGGCGGCGACAGGGAGGCACTACGAGCAGTACTTC. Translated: CAIRAATGRHYEQYF.

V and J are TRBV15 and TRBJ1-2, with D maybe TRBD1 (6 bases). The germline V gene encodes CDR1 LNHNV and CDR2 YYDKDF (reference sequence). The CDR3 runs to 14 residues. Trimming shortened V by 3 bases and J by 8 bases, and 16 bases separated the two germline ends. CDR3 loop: CATSSVEQGIGYTF. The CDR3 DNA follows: TGTGCCACCAGCAGTGTAGAACAGGGTATCGGCTACACCTTC. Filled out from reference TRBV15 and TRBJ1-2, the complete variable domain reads DAMVIQNPRYQVTQFGKPVTLSCSQTLNHNVMYWYQQKSSQAPKLLFHYYDKDFNNEADTPDNFQSRRPNTSFCFLDIRSPGLGDTAMYLCATSSVEQGIGYTFGSGTRLTVV.

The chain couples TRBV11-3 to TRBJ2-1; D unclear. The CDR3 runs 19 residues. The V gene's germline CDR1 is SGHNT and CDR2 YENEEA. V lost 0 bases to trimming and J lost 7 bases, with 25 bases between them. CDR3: CASSLDPRHLLRPRNEQFF. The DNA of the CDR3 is TGTGCCAGCAGCTTAGATCCTAGACACCTCTTACGTCCGAGGAATGAGCAGTTCTTC.

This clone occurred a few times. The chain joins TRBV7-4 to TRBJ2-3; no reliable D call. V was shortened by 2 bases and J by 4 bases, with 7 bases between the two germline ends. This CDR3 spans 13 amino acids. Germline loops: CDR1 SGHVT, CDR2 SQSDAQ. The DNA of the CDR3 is TGTGCCAGCAGCTTAACTACCGCAGATACGCAGTATTTT. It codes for CASSLTTADTQYF.

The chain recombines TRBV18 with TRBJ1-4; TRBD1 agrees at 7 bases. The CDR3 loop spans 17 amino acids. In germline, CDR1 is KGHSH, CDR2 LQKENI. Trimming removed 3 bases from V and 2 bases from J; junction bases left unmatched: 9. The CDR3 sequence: CASSPRDRGFTNEKLFF. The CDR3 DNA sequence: TGTGCCAGCTCACCCAGGGACAGAGGCTTCACTAATGAAAAACTGTTTTTT.

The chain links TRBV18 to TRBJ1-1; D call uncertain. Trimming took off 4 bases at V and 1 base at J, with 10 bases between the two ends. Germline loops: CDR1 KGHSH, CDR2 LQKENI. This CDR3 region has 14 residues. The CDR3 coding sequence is TGTGCCAGCTCACTACAGAGCGCGAACACTGAAGCTTTCTTT. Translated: CASSLQSANTEAFF.

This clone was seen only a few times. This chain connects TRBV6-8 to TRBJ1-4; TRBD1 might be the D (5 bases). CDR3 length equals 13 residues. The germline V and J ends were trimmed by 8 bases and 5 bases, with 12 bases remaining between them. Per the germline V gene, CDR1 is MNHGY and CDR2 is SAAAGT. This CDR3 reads CASLARGNEKLFF. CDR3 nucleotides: TGTGCCAGCTTAGCGAGGGGAAATGAAAAACTGTTTTTT.

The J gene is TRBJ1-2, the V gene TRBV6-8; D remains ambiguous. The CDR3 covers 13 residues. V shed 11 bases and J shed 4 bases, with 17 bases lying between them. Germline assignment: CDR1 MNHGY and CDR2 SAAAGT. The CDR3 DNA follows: TGTGCCTCCCGTCTAGCAGAACGCTATGGCTACACCTTC. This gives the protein CASRLAERYGYTF.

The CDR3 sequence: CASSSEGAGWNTEAFF. The CDR3 DNA reads TGTGCCAGCAGTTCTGAGGGGGCGGGATGGAACACTGAAGCTTTCTTT. This chain uses TRBV28 with TRBJ1-1, with 7 nucleotides matching TRBD1. The V segment lost 4 bases and the J segment 1 base; nucleotides outside the gene matches: 9. The germline V gene has CDR1 MDHEN and CDR2 SYDVKM. This CDR3 has 16 residues. The whole variable domain, filled in from reference TRBV28 and TRBJ1-1, reads DVKVTQSSRYLVKRTGEKVFLECVQDMDHENMFWYRQDPGLGLRLIYFSYDVKMKEKGDIPEGYSVSREKKERFSLILESASTNQTSMYLCASSSEGAGWNTEAFFGQGTRLTVV.

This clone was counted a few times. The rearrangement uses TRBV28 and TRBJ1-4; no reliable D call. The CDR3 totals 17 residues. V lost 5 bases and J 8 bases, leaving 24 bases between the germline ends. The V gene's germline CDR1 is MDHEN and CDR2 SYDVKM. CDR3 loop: CASSLLELLGVDEKLFF. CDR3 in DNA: TGTGCCAGCAGTCTACTCGAGCTTCTCGGCGTAGACGAAAAACTGTTTTTT.

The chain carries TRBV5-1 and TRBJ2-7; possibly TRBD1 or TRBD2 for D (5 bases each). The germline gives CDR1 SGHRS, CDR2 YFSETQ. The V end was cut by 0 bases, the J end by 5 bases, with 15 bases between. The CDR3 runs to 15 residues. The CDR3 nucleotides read TGCGCCAGCAGCTTGGAGCCAGGGACGTCCCACGAGCAGTACTTC. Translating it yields CASSLEPGTSHEQYF.

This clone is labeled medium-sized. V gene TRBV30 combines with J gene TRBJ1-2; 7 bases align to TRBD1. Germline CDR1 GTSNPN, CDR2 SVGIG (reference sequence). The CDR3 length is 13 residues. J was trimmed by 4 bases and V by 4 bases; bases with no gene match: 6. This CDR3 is CAWKGQELYGYTF. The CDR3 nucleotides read TGTGCCTGGAAAGGACAGGAGCTCTATGGCTACACCTTC.

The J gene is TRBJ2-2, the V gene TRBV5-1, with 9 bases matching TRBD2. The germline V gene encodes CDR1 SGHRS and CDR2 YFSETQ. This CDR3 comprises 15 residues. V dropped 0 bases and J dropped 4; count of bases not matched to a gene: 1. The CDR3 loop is CASSLVSGSTGELFF. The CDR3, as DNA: TGCGCCAGCAGCTTGGTTAGCGGGAGCACCGGGGAGCTGTTTTTT. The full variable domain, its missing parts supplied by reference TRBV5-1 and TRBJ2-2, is KAGVTQTPRYLIKTRGQQVTLSCSPISGHRSVSWYQQTPGQGLQFLFEYFSETQRNKGNFPGRFSGRQFSNSRSEMNVSTLELGDSALYLCASSLVSGSTGELFFGEGSRLTVL.

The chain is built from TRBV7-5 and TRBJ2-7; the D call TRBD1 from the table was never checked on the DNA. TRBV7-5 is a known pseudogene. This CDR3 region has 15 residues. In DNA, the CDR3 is TGTGCCAGCAGAGTTGGACAGGGGTTTTTCTACGAGCAGTACTTC. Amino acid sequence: CASRVGQGFFYEQYF.

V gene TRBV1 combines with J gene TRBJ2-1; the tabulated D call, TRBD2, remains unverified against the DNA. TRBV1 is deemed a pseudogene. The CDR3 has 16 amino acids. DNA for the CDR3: TGCGCCAGCAGCCAAGGTGGTGGGACTAGCGTGAATGAGCAGTTCTTC. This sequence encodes CASSQGGGTSVNEQFF.

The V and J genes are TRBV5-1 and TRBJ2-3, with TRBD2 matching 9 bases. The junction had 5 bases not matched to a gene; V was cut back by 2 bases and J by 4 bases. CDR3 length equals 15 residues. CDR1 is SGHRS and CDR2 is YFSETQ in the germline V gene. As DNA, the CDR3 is TGCGCCAGCAGCTTCATAGCGGGAGAGGCAGATACGCAGTATTTT. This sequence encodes CASSFIAGEADTQYF.